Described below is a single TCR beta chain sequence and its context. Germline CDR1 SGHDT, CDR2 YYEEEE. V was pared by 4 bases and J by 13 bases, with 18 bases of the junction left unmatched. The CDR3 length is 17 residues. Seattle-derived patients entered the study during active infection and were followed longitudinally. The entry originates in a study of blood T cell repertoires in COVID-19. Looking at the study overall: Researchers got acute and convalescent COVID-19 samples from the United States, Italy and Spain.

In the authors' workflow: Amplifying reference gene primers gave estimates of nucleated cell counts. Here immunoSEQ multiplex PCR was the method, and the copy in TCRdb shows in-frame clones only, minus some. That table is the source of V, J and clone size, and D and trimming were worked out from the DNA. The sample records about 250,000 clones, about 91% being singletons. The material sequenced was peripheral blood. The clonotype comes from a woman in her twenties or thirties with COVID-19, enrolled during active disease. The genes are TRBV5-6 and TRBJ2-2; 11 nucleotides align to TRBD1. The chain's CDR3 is CASSTKTGTGGDERLFF. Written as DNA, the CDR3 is TGTGCCAGCAGCACTAAAACCGGGACAGGGGGAGATGAACGGCTGTTTTTT.